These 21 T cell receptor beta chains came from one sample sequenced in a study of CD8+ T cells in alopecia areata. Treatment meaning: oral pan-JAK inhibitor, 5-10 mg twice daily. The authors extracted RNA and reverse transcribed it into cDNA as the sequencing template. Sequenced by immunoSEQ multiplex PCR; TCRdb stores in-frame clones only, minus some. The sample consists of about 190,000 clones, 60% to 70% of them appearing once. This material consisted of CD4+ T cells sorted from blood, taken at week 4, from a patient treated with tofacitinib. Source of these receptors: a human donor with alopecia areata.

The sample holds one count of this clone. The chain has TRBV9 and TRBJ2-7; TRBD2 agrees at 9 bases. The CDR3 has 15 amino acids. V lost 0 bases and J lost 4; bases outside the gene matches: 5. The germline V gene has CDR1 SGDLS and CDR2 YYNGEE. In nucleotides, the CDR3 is TGTGCCAGCAGCGTAGTTGCGGGAGGGGTTTACGAGCAGTACTTC. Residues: CASSVVAGGVYEQYF.

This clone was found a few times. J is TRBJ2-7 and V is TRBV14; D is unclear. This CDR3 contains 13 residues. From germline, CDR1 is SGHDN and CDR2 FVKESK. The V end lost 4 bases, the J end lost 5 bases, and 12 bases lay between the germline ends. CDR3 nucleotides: TGTGCCAGCAGCCGCCGCGAGGTAAACGAGCAGTACTTC. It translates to CASSRREVNEQYF.

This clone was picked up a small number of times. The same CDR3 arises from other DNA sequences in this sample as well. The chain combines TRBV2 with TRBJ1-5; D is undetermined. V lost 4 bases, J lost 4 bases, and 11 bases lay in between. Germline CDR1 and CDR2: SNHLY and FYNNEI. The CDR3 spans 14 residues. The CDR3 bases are TGTGCCAGCAGTGGGACGGGAGGGAATCAGCCCCAGCATTTT. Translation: CASSGTGGNQPQHF.

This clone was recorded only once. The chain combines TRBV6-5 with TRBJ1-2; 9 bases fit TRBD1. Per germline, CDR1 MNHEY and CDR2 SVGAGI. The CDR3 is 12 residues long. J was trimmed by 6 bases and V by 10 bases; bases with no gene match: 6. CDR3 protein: CATTGGIHGYTF. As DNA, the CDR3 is TGTGCCACAACAGGGGGCATCCATGGCTACACCTTC.

The CDR3 DNA reads TGTGCCTGGAGTGGGCGGGGAGCCTACGAGCAGTACTTC. Translated: CAWSGRGAYEQYF. The chain has TRBV30 and TRBJ2-7; D perhaps matches TRBD2 (6 bases). Trimming removed 1 base from V and 2 bases from J, with 9 bases in between. The CDR3 is 13 amino acids. Germline assignment: CDR1 GTSNPN and CDR2 SVGIG (reference sequence).

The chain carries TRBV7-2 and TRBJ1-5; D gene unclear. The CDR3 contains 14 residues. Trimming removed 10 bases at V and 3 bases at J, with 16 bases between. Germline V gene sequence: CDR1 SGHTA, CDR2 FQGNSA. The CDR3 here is CATATTDYNQPQHF. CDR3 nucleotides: TGTGCCACCGCCACGACGGACTACAATCAGCCCCAGCATTTT.

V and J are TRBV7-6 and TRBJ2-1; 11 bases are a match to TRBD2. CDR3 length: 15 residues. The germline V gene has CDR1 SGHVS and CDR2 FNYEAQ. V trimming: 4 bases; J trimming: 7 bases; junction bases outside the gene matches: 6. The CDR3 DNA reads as TGTGCCAGCAGCTCCACTAGCGGGAGAAGTAATGAGCAGTTCTTC. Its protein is CASSSTSGRSNEQFF.

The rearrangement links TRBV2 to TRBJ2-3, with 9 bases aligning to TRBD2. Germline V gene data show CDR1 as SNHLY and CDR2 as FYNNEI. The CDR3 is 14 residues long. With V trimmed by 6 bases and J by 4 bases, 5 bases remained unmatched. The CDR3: CASRNAGGSDTQYF. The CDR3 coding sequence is TGTGCCAGCAGAAATGCGGGAGGGTCAGATACGCAGTATTTT. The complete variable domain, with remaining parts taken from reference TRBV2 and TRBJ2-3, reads EPEVTQTPSHQVTQMGQEVILRCVPISNHLYFYWYRQILGQKVEFLVSFYNNEISEKSEIFDDQFSVERPDGSNFTLKIRSTKLEDSAMYFCASRNAGGSDTQYFGPGTRLTVL.

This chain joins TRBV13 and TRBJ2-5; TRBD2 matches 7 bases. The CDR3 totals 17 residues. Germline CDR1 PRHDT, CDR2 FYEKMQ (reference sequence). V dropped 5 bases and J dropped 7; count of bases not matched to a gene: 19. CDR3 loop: CASSLGGGRGVPRTQYF. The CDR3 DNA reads TGTGCCAGCAGCCTTGGCGGCGGGAGAGGGGTCCCGCGGACCCAGTACTTC.

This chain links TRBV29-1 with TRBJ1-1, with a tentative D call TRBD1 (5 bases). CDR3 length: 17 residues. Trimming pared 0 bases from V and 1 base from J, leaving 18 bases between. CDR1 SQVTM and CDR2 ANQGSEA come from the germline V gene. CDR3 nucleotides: TGCAGCGTTGAAGACTTCCAAACAGGTTCGGGGAACACTGAAGCTTTCTTT. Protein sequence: CSVEDFQTGSGNTEAFF.

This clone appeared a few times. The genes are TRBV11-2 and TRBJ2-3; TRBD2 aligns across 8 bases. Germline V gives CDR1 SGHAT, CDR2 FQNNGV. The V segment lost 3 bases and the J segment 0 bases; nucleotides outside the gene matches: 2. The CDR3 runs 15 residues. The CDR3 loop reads CASSLGLGSTDTQYF. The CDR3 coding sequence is TGTGCCAGCAGCTTGGGACTAGGCAGCACAGATACGCAGTATTTT.

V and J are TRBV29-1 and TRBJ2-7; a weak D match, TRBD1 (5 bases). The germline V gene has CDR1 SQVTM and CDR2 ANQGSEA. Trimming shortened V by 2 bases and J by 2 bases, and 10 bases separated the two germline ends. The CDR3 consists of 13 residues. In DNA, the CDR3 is TGCAGCGTTGAAACGCAGGGTGCCTACGAGCAGTACTTC. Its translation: CSVETQGAYEQYF.

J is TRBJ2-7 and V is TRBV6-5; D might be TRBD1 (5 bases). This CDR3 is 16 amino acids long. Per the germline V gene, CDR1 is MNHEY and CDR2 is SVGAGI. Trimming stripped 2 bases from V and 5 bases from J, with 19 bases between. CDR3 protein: CASSYLGAASLNEQYF. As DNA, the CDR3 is TGTGCCAGCAGTTACCTTGGGGCCGCAAGTTTGAACGAGCAGTACTTC.

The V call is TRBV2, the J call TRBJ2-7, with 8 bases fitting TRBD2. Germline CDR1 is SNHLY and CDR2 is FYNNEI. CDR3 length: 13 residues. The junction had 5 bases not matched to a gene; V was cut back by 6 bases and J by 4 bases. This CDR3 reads CASSSRGGYEQYF. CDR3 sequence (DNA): TGTGCCAGCAGCAGCCGGGGGGGATACGAGCAGTACTTC.

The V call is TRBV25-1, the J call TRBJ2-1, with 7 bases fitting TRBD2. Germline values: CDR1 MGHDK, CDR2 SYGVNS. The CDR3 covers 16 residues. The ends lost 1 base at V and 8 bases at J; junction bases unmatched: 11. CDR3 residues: CASSEWEGGSWYEQFF. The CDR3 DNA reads TGTGCCAGCAGTGAATGGGAGGGAGGGTCTTGGTATGAGCAGTTCTTC. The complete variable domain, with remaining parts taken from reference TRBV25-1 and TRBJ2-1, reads EADIYQTPRYLVIGTGKKITLECSQTMGHDKMYWYQQDPGMELHLIHYSYGVNSTEKGDLSSESTVSRIRTEHFPLTLESARPSHTSQYLCASSEWEGGSWYEQFFGPGTRLTVL.

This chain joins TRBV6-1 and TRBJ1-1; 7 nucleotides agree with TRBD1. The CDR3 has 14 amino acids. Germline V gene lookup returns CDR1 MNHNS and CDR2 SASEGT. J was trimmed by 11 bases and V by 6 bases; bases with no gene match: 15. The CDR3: CASSLTGARLAAFF. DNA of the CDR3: TGTGCCAGCAGCTTAACAGGGGCCCGGCTCGCCGCTTTCTTT.

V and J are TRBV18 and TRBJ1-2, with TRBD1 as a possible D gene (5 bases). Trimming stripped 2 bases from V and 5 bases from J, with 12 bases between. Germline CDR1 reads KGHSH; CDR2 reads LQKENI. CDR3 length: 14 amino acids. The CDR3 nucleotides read TGTGCCAGCTCACCAAAAGACAGTTCGTATGGCTACACCTTC. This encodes CASSPKDSSYGYTF.

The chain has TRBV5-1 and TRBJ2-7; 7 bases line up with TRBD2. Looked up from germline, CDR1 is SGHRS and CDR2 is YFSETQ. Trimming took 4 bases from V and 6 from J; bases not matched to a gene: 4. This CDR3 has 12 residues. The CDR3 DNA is TGCGCCAGCAGCCGGACGGGGGGCGAGCAGTACTTC. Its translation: CASSRTGGEQYF.

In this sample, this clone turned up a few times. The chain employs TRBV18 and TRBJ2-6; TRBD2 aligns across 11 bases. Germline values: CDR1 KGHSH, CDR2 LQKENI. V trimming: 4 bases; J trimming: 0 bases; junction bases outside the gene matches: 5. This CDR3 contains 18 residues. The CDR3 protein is CASSLGLAGGSGANVLTF. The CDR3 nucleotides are TGTGCCAGCTCACTCGGACTAGCGGGTGGCTCTGGGGCCAACGTCCTGACTTTC.

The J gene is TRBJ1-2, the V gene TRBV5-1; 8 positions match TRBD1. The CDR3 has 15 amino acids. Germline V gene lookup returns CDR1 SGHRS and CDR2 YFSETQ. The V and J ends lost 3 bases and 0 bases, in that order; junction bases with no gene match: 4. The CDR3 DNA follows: TGCGCCAGCAGCTGGACAGGGTTTACTAACTATGGCTACACCTTC. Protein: CASSWTGFTNYGYTF. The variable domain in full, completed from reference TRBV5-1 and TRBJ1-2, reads KAGVTQTPRYLIKTRGQQVTLSCSPISGHRSVSWYQQTPGQGLQFLFEYFSETQRNKGNFPGRFSGRQFSNSRSEMNVSTLELGDSALYLCASSWTGFTNYGYTFGSGTRLTVV.

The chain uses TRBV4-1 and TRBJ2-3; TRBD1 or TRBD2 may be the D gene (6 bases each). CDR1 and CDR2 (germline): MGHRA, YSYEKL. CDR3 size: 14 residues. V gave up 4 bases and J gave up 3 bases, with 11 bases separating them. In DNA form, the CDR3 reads TGCGCCAGCAGCCCCCGGGGGCCAACAGATACGCAGTATTTT. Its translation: CASSPRGPTDTQYF.